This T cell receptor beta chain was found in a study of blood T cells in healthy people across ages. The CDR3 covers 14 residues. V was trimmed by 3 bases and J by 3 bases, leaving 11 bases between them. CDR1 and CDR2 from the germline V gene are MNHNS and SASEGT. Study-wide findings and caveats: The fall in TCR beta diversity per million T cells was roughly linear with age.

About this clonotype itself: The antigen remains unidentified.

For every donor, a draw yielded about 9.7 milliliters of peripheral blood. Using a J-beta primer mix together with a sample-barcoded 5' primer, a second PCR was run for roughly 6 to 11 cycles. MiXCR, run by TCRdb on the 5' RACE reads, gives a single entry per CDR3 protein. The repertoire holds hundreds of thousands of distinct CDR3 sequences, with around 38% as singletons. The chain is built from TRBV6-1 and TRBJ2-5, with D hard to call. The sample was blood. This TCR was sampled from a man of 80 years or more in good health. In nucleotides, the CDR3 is TGTGCCAGCAGTGATTATAGGATGAAAGAGACCCAGTACTTC. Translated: CASSDYRMKETQYF.